These 14 T cell receptor beta chains were sequenced from one sample in a study of blood T cells in healthy people across ages. A second PCR of roughly 7 to 11 cycles used a sample-barcoded 5' primer and a J-beta primer mix. TCRdb called the 5' RACE reads again in MiXCR, with one record for every CDR3 protein. The sample records about 730,000 distinct CDR3 sequences, roughly 45% being singletons. The sample consisted of blood. All receptors come from a woman in her sixties in good health.

The rearrangement joins TRBV20-1 to TRBJ1-1; maybe TRBD1 (5 bases). The ends were cut back, 5 bases at V and 1 base at J, with 11 bases in the middle. Per the germline V gene, CDR1 is DFQATT and CDR2 is SNEGSKA (reference sequence). This CDR3 has 13 residues. The CDR3 nucleotides read TGCAGTGCTCACCTGACAGAGAACACTGAAGCTTTCTTT. Translating it yields CSAHLTENTEAFF.

The sample holds one count of this clonotype. The rearrangement uses TRBV20-1 and TRBJ2-5, with D tentatively TRBD2 (7 bases). Germline CDR1 reads DFQATT; CDR2 reads SNEGSKA (reference sequence). The V end lost 3 bases, the J end lost 3 bases, and 17 bases lay between the germline ends. CDR3 length: 15 amino acids. The chain's CDR3 is CSASKFQGREETQYF. In nucleotides, the CDR3 is TGCAGTGCTAGCAAGTTCCAGGGGAGGGAAGAGACCCAGTACTTC.

The chain employs TRBV2 and TRBJ1-2; D is possibly TRBD1 (5 bases). The CDR3 extends over 13 amino acids. Germline CDR1 reads SNHLY; CDR2 reads FYNNEI. With 8 bases removed from V and 0 bases from J, the gap between germline ends came to 10 bases. CDR3 amino acids: CASGGLANYGYTF. CDR3 DNA sequence: TGTGCCAGCGGGGGACTCGCTAACTATGGCTACACCTTC.

This clonotype has ten or more counts. The chain has TRBV7-2 and TRBJ1-2; D is uncertain. The germline CDR1 and CDR2 sequences are SGHTA and FQGNSA. This CDR3 comprises 14 residues. V lost 4 bases and J lost 5, with 14 bases in between. The CDR3 is CASSSPPAEYGYTF. The CDR3, as DNA: TGTGCCAGCAGCTCCCCCCCAGCGGAGTATGGCTACACCTTC.

The J gene is TRBJ2-3, the V gene TRBV29-1; D is ambiguous. V dropped 7 bases and J dropped 5 bases, with 13 bases sitting between them. CDR1 and CDR2 (germline): SQVTM, ANQGSEA. The CDR3 extends over 12 amino acids. The CDR3 region is CSAKRTGDTQYF. The CDR3 nucleotides read TGCAGCGCCAAACGGACCGGAGATACGCAGTATTTT.

The CDR3, as DNA: TGTGCCAGCAGTAAAAGGGGGGGCTACGAGCAGTTCTTC. It specifies CASSKRGGYEQFF. The rearrangement uses TRBV6-1 and TRBJ2-1; perhaps TRBD2 as D (7 bases). The germline V gene has CDR1 MNHNS and CDR2 SASEGT. Trimming shortened V by 5 bases and J by 10 bases, and 15 bases separated the two germline ends. This CDR3 is 13 amino acids long.

This clonotype has more than one count but fewer than ten. The chain employs TRBV24-1 and TRBJ2-1, with TRBD2 identical over 10 bases. Trimming took 1 base from V and 0 from J; bases not matched to a gene: 2. CDR1 and CDR2 from the germline V gene are KGHDR and SFDVKD. The CDR3 runs to 17 residues. CDR3 region: CATSDFTSGVSYNEQFF. The CDR3 DNA sequence: TGTGCCACCAGTGATTTTACTAGCGGGGTCTCCTACAATGAGCAGTTCTTC.

In its sample, this clonotype was seen many times. This chain links TRBV5-1 with TRBJ1-2; 7 bases line up with TRBD1. Looked up from germline, CDR1 is SGHRS and CDR2 is YFSETQ. There are 14 residues in the CDR3. Trimming took 5 bases from V and 6 from J; bases not matched to a gene: 10. DNA of the CDR3: TGCGCCAGCAGGTCCCGGGACAGCATAGATGGCTACACCTTC. Translated: CASRSRDSIDGYTF.

The gene calls are TRBV14 and TRBJ1-1; maybe TRBD1 (5 bases). CDR1 and CDR2 (germline): SGHDN, FVKESK. This CDR3 is built from 15 residues. The germline V and J ends were trimmed by 6 bases and 7 bases, with 21 bases remaining between them. The CDR3 reads CASRSGRNPSIEAFF. The CDR3 nucleotides are TGTGCCAGCAGGTCGGGACGGAATCCGTCCATTGAAGCTTTCTTT. The entire variable domain, with the rest obtained from reference TRBV14 and TRBJ1-1, is as follows: EAGVTQFPSHSVIEKGQTVTLRCDPISGHDNLYWYRRVMGKEIKFLLHFVKESKQDESGMPNNRFLAERTGGTYSTLKVQPAELEDSGVYFCASRSGRNPSIEAFFGQGTRLTVV.

This clonotype was counted at least ten times. This chain connects TRBV20-1 to TRBJ2-1; D unresolved. Trimming left V 3 bases short and J 5 bases short, with 2 bases between. The CDR3 is 10 amino acids. The germline V gene has CDR1 DFQATT and CDR2 SNEGSKA (reference sequence). Here the CDR3 DNA reads TGCAGTGCTAGGGACAATGAGCAGTTCTTC. It is translated as CSARDNEQFF.

This clonotype was seen just once. The chain links TRBV5-1 to TRBJ2-2; D may be TRBD1 (6 bases). Germline loops: CDR1 SGHRS, CDR2 YFSETQ. Trimming removed 1 base from V and 4 bases from J, with 14 bases in between. The CDR3 covers 16 residues. CDR3 sequence: CASSLPMGAGTGELFF. The CDR3 bases are TGCGCCAGCAGCTTGCCGATGGGGGCCGGCACCGGGGAGCTGTTTTTT.

In its sample, this clonotype was seen a few times. The chain couples TRBV29-1 to TRBJ1-5; 7 nucleotides match TRBD1. The CDR3 is made up of 14 amino acids. The V gene end was trimmed by 5 bases and the J gene end by 4 bases; junction bases not matched to a gene: 8. Germline lookup yields CDR1 SQVTM and CDR2 ANQGSEA. CDR3 amino acids: CSVRTGEINQPQHF. CDR3 DNA sequence: TGCAGCGTTAGAACAGGGGAGATAAATCAGCCCCAGCATTTT. Looking up the rest from reference TRBV29-1 and TRBJ1-5 gives the full variable domain: SAVISQKPSRDICQRGTSLTIQCQVDSQVTMMFWYRQQPGQSLTLIATANQGSEATYESGFVIDKFPISRPNLTFSTLTVSNMSPEDSSIYLCSVRTGEINQPQHFGDGTRLSIL.

The chain is built from TRBV2 and TRBJ2-1; 10 positions agree with TRBD2. J gave up 7 bases and V 7 bases, and 7 bases lay outside the gene matches. The germline V gene has CDR1 SNHLY and CDR2 FYNNEI. The CDR3 consists of 14 residues. The CDR3 DNA follows: TGTGCCAGCATCCAGCGGGGGGGCCTGAATGAGCAGTTCTTC. Protein sequence: CASIQRGGLNEQFF.

This rearrangement joins TRBV14 to TRBJ2-7; 11 positions agree with TRBD1. The trim removed 4 bases at V and 7 bases at J, leaving 3 bases unmatched. This CDR3 spans 13 amino acids. Germline V gene lookup returns CDR1 SGHDN and CDR2 FVKESK. CDR3 sequence (DNA): TGTGCCAGCAGCCGCTGGGACAGGGGGGAGCAGTACTTC. This translates into CASSRWDRGEQYF.